These 14 T cell receptor beta chains were sequenced from one sample in a study of T cells after yellow fever vaccination. MiXCR, run by TCRdb on the 5' RACE reads, gives a single entry per CDR3 protein. The top ten hold 15% to 20% of the sample, which has about 340,000 distinct CDR3 sequences, 8.5% to 9% seen once. The sequencing used PBMCs, collected on the day of the first yellow fever vaccination. The receptors originated from a man in his late teens or twenties who received the YFV17D yellow fever vaccine.

This chain uses TRBV20-1 with TRBJ2-5; 7 bases fit TRBD2. The CDR3 covers 11 residues. From germline, CDR1 is DFQATT and CDR2 SNEGSKA (reference sequence). Trimming at V came to 3 bases and at J to 9 bases, leaving 4 bases not matched to a gene. The CDR3 sequence is CSASPAGAQYF. The CDR3 bases are TGCAGTGCTAGTCCTGCGGGGGCCCAGTACTTC.

This sequence joins TRBV6-1 and TRBJ1-6; TRBD1 agrees at 7 bases. V trimming: 5 bases; J trimming: 7 bases; junction bases outside the gene matches: 5. This CDR3 spans 14 amino acids. Germline assignment: CDR1 MNHNS and CDR2 SASEGT. The CDR3 here is CASSLGQVNSPLHF. The CDR3 coding sequence is TGTGCCAGCAGTCTCGGACAGGTGAATTCACCCCTCCACTTT.

A few counts support this clonotype. V and J are TRBV11-2 and TRBJ2-5; TRBD2 aligns across 12 bases. With V trimmed by 5 bases and J by 2 bases, 6 bases remained unmatched. There are 16 residues in the CDR3. Germline V lookup: CDR1 SGHAT, CDR2 FQNNGV. CDR3 residues: CASSLGLAGPQETQYF. The CDR3 DNA reads as TGTGCCAGCAGCCTCGGACTAGCGGGGCCTCAAGAGACCCAGTACTTC.

The rearrangement uses TRBV9 and TRBJ2-1, with D tentatively TRBD2 (6 bases). Trimming cost V 3 bases and J 10 bases, with 14 bases left between them. Per germline, CDR1 SGDLS and CDR2 YYNGEE. There are 13 residues in the CDR3. The chain's CDR3 is CASSGAPGLEQFF. In DNA, the CDR3 is TGTGCCAGCAGCGGGGCCCCAGGACTAGAGCAGTTCTTC.

This chain joins TRBV11-1 and TRBJ2-3; 7 nucleotides match TRBD1. Germline loops: CDR1 SGHAT, CDR2 FQDESV (reference sequence). Germline trimming cut 4 bases from V and 1 base from J; bases unmatched to any gene: 17. The CDR3 runs to 19 residues. CDR3 in amino acids: CASSSSTGIHTEGTDTQYF. As DNA, the CDR3 is TGTGCCAGCAGCTCATCGACAGGGATACATACCGAGGGCACAGATACGCAGTATTTT.

The J gene is TRBJ1-1, the V gene TRBV18; 9 bases agree with TRBD1. Losses at the gene ends were 4 bases for V and 1 base for J; bases not matched to a gene: 10. From germline, CDR1 is KGHSH and CDR2 LQKENI. The CDR3 runs to 17 residues. The CDR3 is CASSLYLLDRGNTEAFF. In DNA, the CDR3 is TGTGCCAGCTCACTTTATCTCTTGGACAGGGGGAACACTGAAGCTTTCTTT.

This chain uses TRBV3-1 with TRBJ2-2; D is undetermined. This CDR3 has 12 residues. The V gene lost 7 bases and the J gene lost 1 base, with 4 bases spanning the gap. CDR1 is LGHDT and CDR2 is YNNKEL in the germline V gene (reference sequence). CDR3 DNA: TGTGCCAGCACTAGGAACACCGGGGAGCTGTTTTTT. Translating it yields CASTRNTGELFF.

In its sample, this clonotype was seen a few times. This sequence may be a read error, since a much larger clone differs from it by one base. This chain links TRBV7-3 with TRBJ2-1, with a tentative D call TRBD2 (6 bases). Trimming took off 2 bases at V and 8 bases at J, with 7 bases between the two ends. Germline assignment: CDR1 SGHTA and CDR2 FQGTGA. The CDR3 extends over 12 amino acids. The CDR3 sequence is CASSLGGYEQFF. CDR3 nucleotides: TGTGCCAGCAGCTTAGGGGGGTATGAGCAGTTCTTC.

The chain uses TRBV10-3 and TRBJ2-1; D gene unclear. Germline V lookup: CDR1 ENHRY, CDR2 SYGVKD. Trimming removed 4 bases at V and 5 bases at J, with 12 bases between. This CDR3 contains 14 residues. This CDR3 reads CAISGGRGNNEQFF. In DNA form, the CDR3 reads TGTGCCATCAGTGGCGGTCGTGGAAACAATGAGCAGTTCTTC.

The chain carries TRBV6-1 and TRBJ1-2; 8 nucleotides line up with TRBD1. The CDR3 length is 15 residues. Germline V lookup: CDR1 MNHNS, CDR2 SASEGT. V lost 5 bases and J lost 4; bases outside the gene matches: 9. Written as DNA, the CDR3 is TGTGCCAGCAGTCGGGGACAGGACTCAGTCTATGGCTACACCTTC. The encoded protein is CASSRGQDSVYGYTF.

This clonotype has more than one count but fewer than ten. The chain combines TRBV6-1 with TRBJ1-6, with 7 bases fitting TRBD1. Germline CDR1 reads MNHNS; CDR2 reads SASEGT. V lost 5 bases and J lost 4; bases outside the gene matches: 2. This CDR3 is built from 14 residues. The CDR3 DNA reads as TGTGCCAGCAGTAGGGACAGATATAATTCACCCCTCCACTTT. This sequence encodes CASSRDRYNSPLHF.

This clonotype was found a few times. The chain uses TRBV6-5 and TRBJ2-3; TRBD1 might be the D (5 bases). The CDR3 loop spans 12 amino acids. Between the trimmed V and J ends, which lost 7 bases and 5 bases, there was a span of 10 bases. The germline gives CDR1 MNHEY, CDR2 SVGAGI. The CDR3 reads CASTSQGDTQYF. The CDR3 bases are TGTGCCAGCACCTCCCAGGGAGATACGCAGTATTTT.

This clonotype was found a few times. The chain uses TRBV12-3 or TRBV12-4 and TRBJ2-3, with a tentative D call TRBD2 (5 bases). The V end lost 8 bases, the J end lost 5 bases, and 14 bases lay between the germline ends. The CDR3 runs 13 residues. The CDR3 region is CASQSLAGDTQYF. The CDR3 DNA reads as TGTGCCAGCCAGTCCCTAGCCGGAGATACGCAGTATTTT.

CDR3 sequence (DNA): TGTGCCAGCAGCCTGGGACAGGCAGGGGAACCCCTCCACTTT. Translation: CASSLGQAGEPLHF. This chain joins TRBV9 and TRBJ1-6, with 8 positions matching TRBD1. J was trimmed by 12 bases and V by 4 bases; bases with no gene match: 9. The CDR3 length is 14 residues. CDR1 and CDR2 (germline): SGDLS, YYNGEE.